These T cell receptor beta chains were read from a single sample in a study of T cells in Graves' hyperthyroidism and ophthalmopathy. TCRdb reprocessed the multiplex PCR reads via MiXCR and lists one record per CDR3 protein. The sample lists fewer than 350,000 distinct CDR3 sequences, roughly 20% occurring once. The sample consisted of blood. These receptor sequences come from a middle-aged woman with Graves' ophthalmopathy. CDR3s include the opening cysteine and the closing phenylalanine or tryptophan. Each record gives: J gene, D gene, V gene, CDR3 length, clone size, CDR3 protein, CDR3 DNA. D genes are given only for firm matches. Size is stated for part of the rows, as once, few or many counts, or as a class when the clone is expanded.

J: TRBJ2-7
D: .
V: TRBV6-5
length: 16
size: .
CDR3: CASSYSMGTASYEQYF
DNA: TGTGCCAGCAGTTACTCGATGGGGACGGCCTCCTACGAGCAGTACTTC

J: TRBJ1-2
D: TRBD1
V: TRBV29-1
length: 14
size: many
CDR3: CSVEYRTGTKGYTF
DNA: TGCAGCGTTGAATACCGGACAGGGACCAAGGGCTACACCTTC

J: TRBJ1-2
D: .
V: TRBV29-1
length: 15
size: once
CDR3: CSVERLGSTNYGYTF
DNA: TGCAGCGTTGAACGGTTAGGGTCGACTAACTATGGCTACACCTTC

J: TRBJ1-1
D: TRBD1
V: TRBV12-3/TRBV12-4
length: 14
size: many
CDR3: CASSLAGGQGEAFF
DNA: TGTGCCAGCAGTTTAGCGGGGGGACAGGGAGAAGCTTTCTTT

J: TRBJ1-5
D: .
V: TRBV12-3/TRBV12-4
length: 13
size: many
CDR3: CASSLLANQPQHF
DNA: TGTGCCAGCAGTTTATTAGCTAATCAGCCCCAGCATTTT

J: TRBJ2-7
D: TRBD1
V: TRBV27
length: 16
size: many
CDR3: CASSPETGTAPYEQYF
DNA: TGTGCCAGCAGTCCTGAGACCGGGACAGCTCCCTACGAGCAGTACTTC

J: TRBJ2-2
D: .
V: TRBV12-5
length: 16
size: many
CDR3: CASGLVLQANTGELFF
DNA: TGTGCTAGTGGTTTGGTACTTCAAGCGAACACCGGGGAGCTGTTTTTT

J: TRBJ2-7
D: .
V: TRBV20-1
length: 12
size: many
CDR3: CSASRGGYEQYF
DNA: TGCAGTGCTTCCAGGGGGGGATACGAGCAGTACTTC

J: TRBJ1-3
D: TRBD1
V: TRBV7-9
length: 14
size: once
CDR3: CASTRGGDGNTIYF
DNA: TGTGCCAGCACCCGAGGGGGCGATGGAAACACCATATATTTT

J: TRBJ2-7
D: .
V: TRBV20-1
length: 14
size: many
CDR3: CSARDGNSPYEQYF
DNA: TGCAGTGCTAGAGATGGGAACTCACCCTACGAGCAGTACTTC

J: TRBJ2-5
D: .
V: TRBV13
length: 15
size: many
CDR3: CATHPTTGRQETQYF
DNA: TGTGCCACACACCCCACCACAGGGAGGCAAGAGACCCAGTACTTC

J: TRBJ1-1
D: TRBD1
V: TRBV7-2
length: 17
size: many
CDR3: CASSPSWTGRMNTEAFF
DNA: TGTGCCAGCAGCCCAAGTTGGACAGGGAGAATGAACACTGAAGCTTTCTTT

J: TRBJ1-2
D: .
V: TRBV5-6
length: 14
size: many
CDR3: CASSPGAITYGYTF
DNA: TGTGCCAGCAGCCCTGGAGCTATTACCTATGGCTACACCTTC

J: TRBJ2-2
D: .
V: TRBV12-3/TRBV12-4
length: 14
size: many
CDR3: CASSLNSVTGELFF
DNA: TGTGCCAGCAGTTTGAACAGTGTAACCGGGGAGCTGTTTTTT

J: TRBJ1-5
D: TRBD1
V: TRBV6-2/TRBV6-3
length: 16
size: .
CDR3: CASRNAKTGVDQPQHF
DNA: TGTGCCAGCAGGAACGCCAAAACAGGGGTAGATCAGCCCCAGCATTTT

J: TRBJ1-1
D: TRBD1
V: TRBV6-1
length: 16
size: .
CDR3: CASRPDPGQGWTEAFF
DNA: TGTGCCAGCAGACCCGATCCGGGACAGGGGTGGACTGAAGCTTTCTTT

J: TRBJ2-2
D: .
V: TRBV28
length: 14
size: many
CDR3: CASSLTGSGGELFF
DNA: TGTGCCAGCAGTTTAACAGGGTCCGGCGGGGAGCTGTTTTTT

J: TRBJ1-1
D: TRBD1
V: TRBV27
length: 13
size: many
CDR3: CASSLWTGGEAFF
DNA: TGTGCCAGCAGTTTATGGACAGGGGGTGAAGCTTTCTTT

J: TRBJ2-7
D: .
V: TRBV6-2/TRBV6-3
length: 12
size: many
CDR3: CASTRLGYEQYF
DNA: TGTGCCAGCACCCGGTTGGGCTACGAGCAGTACTTC

J: TRBJ2-7
D: .
V: TRBV12-3/TRBV12-4
length: 15
size: many
CDR3: CASSQTGGSGYEQYF
DNA: TGTGCCAGCAGCCAAACCGGGGGTTCTGGCTACGAGCAGTACTTC

J: TRBJ1-1
D: .
V: TRBV7-9
length: 14
size: many
CDR3: CASSLGGPDTEAFF
DNA: TGTGCCAGCAGCTTAGGAGGGCCCGACACTGAAGCTTTCTTT

J: TRBJ1-5
D: TRBD1
V: TRBV18
length: 14
size: many
CDR3: CASSWDRGKQPQHF
DNA: TGTGCCAGCTCATGGGACAGGGGTAAGCAGCCCCAGCATTTT

J: TRBJ1-2
D: .
V: TRBV27
length: 17
size: many
CDR3: CASSYPLPTGSGYGYTF
DNA: TGTGCCAGCAGTTATCCCCTACCGACAGGTTCGGGCTATGGCTACACCTTC

J: TRBJ2-7
D: .
V: TRBV2
length: 15
size: many
CDR3: CASTLDGVWVYEQYF
DNA: TGTGCCAGCACCTTGGACGGTGTGTGGGTCTACGAGCAGTACTTC

J: TRBJ2-4
D: .
V: TRBV7-9
length: 14
size: many
CDR3: CASTPAGNKNIQYF
DNA: TGTGCCAGCACCCCGGCAGGCAACAAAAACATTCAGTACTTC

J: TRBJ2-3
D: TRBD1
V: TRBV12-3/TRBV12-4
length: 17
size: .
CDR3: CASSLALRTGRGDTQYF
DNA: TGTGCCAGCAGTTTAGCCCTAAGGACAGGGCGAGGAGATACGCAGTATTTT

J: TRBJ1-1
D: .
V: TRBV12-3/TRBV12-4
length: 15
size: .
CDR3: CASSRQEKRGTEAFF
DNA: TGTGCCAGCAGCCGGCAAGAGAAGCGCGGCACTGAAGCTTTCTTT

J: TRBJ2-5
D: TRBD2
V: TRBV5-1
length: 15
size: many
CDR3: CASSFTSGRRETQYF
DNA: TGCGCCAGCAGCTTTACTAGCGGGAGGCGGGAGACCCAGTACTTC

J: TRBJ1-5
D: .
V: TRBV28
length: 13
size: many
CDR3: CASSNLDNQPQHF
DNA: TGTGCCAGTAGTAATCTCGACAATCAGCCCCAGCATTTT

J: TRBJ2-4
D: .
V: TRBV5-6
length: 16
size: .
CDR3: CASSLGPLGSENIQYF
DNA: TGTGCCAGCAGCTTGGGGCCCCTTGGGTCGGAAAACATTCAGTACTTC